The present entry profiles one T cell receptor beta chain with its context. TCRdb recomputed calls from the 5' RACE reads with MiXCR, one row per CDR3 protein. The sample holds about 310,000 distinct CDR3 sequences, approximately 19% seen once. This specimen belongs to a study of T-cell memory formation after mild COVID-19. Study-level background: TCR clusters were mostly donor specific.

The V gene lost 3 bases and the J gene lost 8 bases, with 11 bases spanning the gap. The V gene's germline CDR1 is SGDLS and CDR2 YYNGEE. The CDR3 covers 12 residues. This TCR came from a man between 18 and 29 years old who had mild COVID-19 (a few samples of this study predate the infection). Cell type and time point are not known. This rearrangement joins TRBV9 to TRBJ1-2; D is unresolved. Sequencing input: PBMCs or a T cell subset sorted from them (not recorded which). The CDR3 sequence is CASSAPGGGYTF. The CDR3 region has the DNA TGTGCCAGCAGCGCCCCGGGCGGCGGCTACACCTTC.